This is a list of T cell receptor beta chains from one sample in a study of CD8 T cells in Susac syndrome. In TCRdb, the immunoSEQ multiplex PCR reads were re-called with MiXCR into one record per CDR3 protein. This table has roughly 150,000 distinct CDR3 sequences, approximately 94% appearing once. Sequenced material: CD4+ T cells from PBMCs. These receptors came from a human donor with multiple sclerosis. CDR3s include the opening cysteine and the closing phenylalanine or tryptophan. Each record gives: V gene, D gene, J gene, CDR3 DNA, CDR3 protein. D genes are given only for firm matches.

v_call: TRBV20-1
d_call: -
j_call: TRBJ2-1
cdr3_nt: TGCAGTGCTAAAGCGGCGCCCTACAATGAGCAGTTCTTC
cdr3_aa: CSAKAAPYNEQFF

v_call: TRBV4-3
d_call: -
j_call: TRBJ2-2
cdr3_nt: TGCGCCAGCAGCCCCCTTTTCGGTGCGAACACCGGGGAGCTGTTTTTT
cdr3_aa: CASSPLFGANTGELFF

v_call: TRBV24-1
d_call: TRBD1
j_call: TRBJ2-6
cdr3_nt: TGTGCCACCAGTGATCCTCTCACAGGGGCAGGCTCTGGGGCCAACGTCCTGACTTTC
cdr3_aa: CATSDPLTGAGSGANVLTF

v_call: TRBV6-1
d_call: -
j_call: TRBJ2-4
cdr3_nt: TGTGCCAGCAGTGTAACAGAAGGTGGAAGGGGAAACATTCAGTACTTC
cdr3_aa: CASSVTEGGRGNIQYF

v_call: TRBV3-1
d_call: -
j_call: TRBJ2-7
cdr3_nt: TGTGCCAGCAGCCAAGATAGGGGCAGGTCCTACGAGCAGTACTTC
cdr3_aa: CASSQDRGRSYEQYF

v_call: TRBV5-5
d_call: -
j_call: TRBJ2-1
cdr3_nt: TGTGCCAGCAGCTTGGCACCTTACAATGAGCAGTTCTTC
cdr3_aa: CASSLAPYNEQFF

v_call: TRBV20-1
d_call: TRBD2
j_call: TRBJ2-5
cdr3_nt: TGCAGTGCTATAGCGGGAGAGAGAGAGACCCAGTACTTC
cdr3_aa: CSAIAGERETQYF

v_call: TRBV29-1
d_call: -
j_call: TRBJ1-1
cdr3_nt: TGCAGCGTCTTTCGCGTGGGACACACTGAAGCTTTCTTT
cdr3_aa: CSVFRVGHTEAFF

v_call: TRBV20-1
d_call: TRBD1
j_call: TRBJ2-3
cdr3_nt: TGCAGTGCTCCCTACAGGGGATTCACAGATACGCAGTATTTT
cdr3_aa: CSAPYRGFTDTQYF

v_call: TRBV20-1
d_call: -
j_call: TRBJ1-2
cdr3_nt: TGCAGTGCTTCGGCTGGGGAGAGCGGCTACACCTTC
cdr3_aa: CSASAGESGYTF

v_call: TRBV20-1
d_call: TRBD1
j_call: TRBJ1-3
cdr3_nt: TGCAGTGCACCGGACAGGGGTAATAGAAACACCATATATTTT
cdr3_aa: CSAPDRGNRNTIYF

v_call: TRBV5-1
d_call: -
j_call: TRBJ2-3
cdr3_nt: TGCGCCAGCAGCTTGGCCCGGCCGGACACAGATACGCAGTATTTT
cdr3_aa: CASSLARPDTDTQYF

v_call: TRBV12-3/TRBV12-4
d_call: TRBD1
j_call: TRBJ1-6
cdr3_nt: TGTGCCAGCACAAAGACAGGGGGACTTAATTCACCCCTCCACTTT
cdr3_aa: CASTKTGGLNSPLHF

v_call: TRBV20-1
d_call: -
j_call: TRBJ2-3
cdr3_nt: TGCAGTGCTTGGGTAGCGGTATCAGATACGCAGTATTTT
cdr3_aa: CSAWVAVSDTQYF

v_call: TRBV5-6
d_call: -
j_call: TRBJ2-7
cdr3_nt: TGTGCCAGCAGCTGGGACGGCCCCCACGAGCAGTACTTC
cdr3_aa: CASSWDGPHEQYF